The source of this TCR beta chain is a study of radiotherapy plus CTLA-4 blockade in lung cancer. Points from the study as a whole: An expansion of tumor-derived TCR clones occurred in blood after radiotherapy plus ipilimumab. Early clonal dynamics of blood T cells, together with interferon-beta, were reported as the best response predictor.

On this clone itself: Antigen specificity is unknown.

The repertoire was sequenced with immunoSEQ multiplex PCR; TCRdb's copy has only in-frame clones and lacks some. Of about 62,000 clones in the sample, around 77% were seen once. The CDR3 length is 16 residues. Germline loops: CDR1 LNHDA, CDR2 SQIVND (reference sequence). Trimming removed 4 bases at V and 6 bases at J, with 16 bases between. CTLA-4 blockade using ipilimumab, together with focal radiation, was received by patients with chemo-refractory metastatic non-small-cell lung cancer. The sequences come from peripheral blood, collected from a patient treated with radiotherapy plus ipilimumab. This sequence originates from a human donor with non-small cell lung cancer who had a complete response to radiotherapy plus ipilimumab. The V and J genes are TRBV19 and TRBJ1-6; D perhaps matches TRBD1 (5 bases). Written as DNA, the CDR3 is TGTGCCAGTAGTAATTACGGACGCAGGGTTAATTCACCCCTCCACTTT. Protein: CASSNYGRRVNSPLHF. The full variable domain, with the rest looked up from reference TRBV19 and TRBJ1-6, is DGGITQSPKYLFRKEGQNVTLSCEQNLNHDAMYWYRQDPGQGLRLIYYSQIVNDFQKGDIAEGYSVSREKKESFPLTVTSAQKNPTAFYLCASSNYGRRVNSPLHFGNGTRLTVT.